This T cell receptor beta chain appears in the sequencing data of a study of blood T cell repertoires in COVID-19. Overall study: Sources were T cells, B-cell-depleted T cells, or PBMCs; the material itself was cDNA or gDNA.

In the original workflow: The authors estimated nucleated cell counts from reference gene primer amplification. Using immunoSEQ multiplex PCR, the repertoire was profiled, and TCRdb retains in-frame clones only, with some absent. V and J calls and clone size are copied from that table; D and trimming were computed from the DNA. This table has about 42,000 clones, more than 75% appearing once. This CDR3 is built from 15 residues. J lost 7 bases, V lost 5 bases, and 6 bases had no gene match. Germline assignment: CDR1 SGHRS and CDR2 YFSETQ. The chain carries TRBV5-1 and TRBJ1-6; 10 bases match TRBD1. This TCR was sampled from a man of 80 years or more with acute or convalescent COVID-19. Material: peripheral blood. CDR3 in amino acids: CASSPGGQGNSPLHF. Here the CDR3 DNA reads TGCGCCAGCAGTCCCGGGGGACAGGGGAATTCACCCCTCCACTTT.